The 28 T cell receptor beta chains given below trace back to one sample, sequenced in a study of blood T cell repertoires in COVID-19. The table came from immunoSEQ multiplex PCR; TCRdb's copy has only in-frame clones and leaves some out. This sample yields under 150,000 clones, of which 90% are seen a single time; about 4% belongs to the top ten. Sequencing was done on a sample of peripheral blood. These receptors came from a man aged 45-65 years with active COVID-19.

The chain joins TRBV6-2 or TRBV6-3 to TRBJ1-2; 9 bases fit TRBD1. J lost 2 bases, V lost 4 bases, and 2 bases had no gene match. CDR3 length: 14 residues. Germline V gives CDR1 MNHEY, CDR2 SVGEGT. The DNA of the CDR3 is TGTGCCAGCAGTTCTGGGACAGGGAACTATGGCTACACCTTC. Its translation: CASSSGTGNYGYTF.

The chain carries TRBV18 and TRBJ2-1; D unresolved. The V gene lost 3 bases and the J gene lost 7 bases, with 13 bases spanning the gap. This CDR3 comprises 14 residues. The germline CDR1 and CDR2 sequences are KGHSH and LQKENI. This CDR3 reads CASSPQNRDNEQFF. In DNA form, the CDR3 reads TGTGCCAGCTCACCCCAAAACAGAGATAATGAGCAGTTCTTC.

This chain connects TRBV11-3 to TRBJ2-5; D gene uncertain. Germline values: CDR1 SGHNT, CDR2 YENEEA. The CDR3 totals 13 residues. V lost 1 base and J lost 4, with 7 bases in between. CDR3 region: CASSLGDLETQYF. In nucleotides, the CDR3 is TGTGCCAGCAGCTTAGGAGATCTAGAGACCCAGTACTTC. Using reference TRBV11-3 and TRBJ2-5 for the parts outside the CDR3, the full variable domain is EAGVVQSPRYKIIEKKQPVAFWCNPISGHNTLYWYLQNLGQGPELLIRYENEEAVDDSQLPKDRFSAERLKGVDSTLKIQPAELGDSAVYLCASSLGDLETQYFGPGTRLLVL.

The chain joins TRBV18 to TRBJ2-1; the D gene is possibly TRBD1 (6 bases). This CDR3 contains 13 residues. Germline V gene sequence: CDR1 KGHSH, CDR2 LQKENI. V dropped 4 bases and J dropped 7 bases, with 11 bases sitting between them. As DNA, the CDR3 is TGTGCCAGCTCACAGACGAGGGGGAATGAGCAGTTCTTC. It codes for CASSQTRGNEQFF.

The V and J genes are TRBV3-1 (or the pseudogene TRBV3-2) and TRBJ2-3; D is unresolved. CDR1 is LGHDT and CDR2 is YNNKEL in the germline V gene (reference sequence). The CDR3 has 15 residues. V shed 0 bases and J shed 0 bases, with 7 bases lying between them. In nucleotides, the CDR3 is TGTGCCAGCAGCCAAGAGGCCCACAGCACAGATACGCAGTATTTT. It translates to CASSQEAHSTDTQYF.

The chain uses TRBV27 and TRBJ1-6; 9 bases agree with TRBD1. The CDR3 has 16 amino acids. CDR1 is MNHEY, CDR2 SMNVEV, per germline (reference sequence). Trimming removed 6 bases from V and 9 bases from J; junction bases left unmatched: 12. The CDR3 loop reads CASRFHRDRDASPLHF. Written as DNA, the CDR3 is TGTGCCAGCAGATTTCACCGGGACAGGGATGCTTCACCCCTCCACTTT.

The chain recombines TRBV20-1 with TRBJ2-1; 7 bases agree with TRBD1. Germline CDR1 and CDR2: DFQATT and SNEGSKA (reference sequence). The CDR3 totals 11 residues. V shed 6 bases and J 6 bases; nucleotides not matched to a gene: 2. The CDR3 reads CSARQGNEQFF. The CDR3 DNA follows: TGCAGTGCCAGACAGGGCAATGAGCAGTTCTTC.

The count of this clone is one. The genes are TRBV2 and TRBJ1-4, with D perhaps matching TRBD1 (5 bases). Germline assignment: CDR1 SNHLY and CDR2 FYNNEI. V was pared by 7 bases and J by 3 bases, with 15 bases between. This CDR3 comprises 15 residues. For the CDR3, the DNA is TGTGCCAGCAAGGGATGGGGGACTGCTAATGAAAAACTGTTTTTT. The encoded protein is CASKGWGTANEKLFF. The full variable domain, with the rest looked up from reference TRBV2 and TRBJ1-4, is EPEVTQTPSHQVTQMGQEVILRCVPISNHLYFYWYRQILGQKVEFLVSFYNNEISEKSEIFDDQFSVERPDGSNFTLKIRSTKLEDSAMYFCASKGWGTANEKLFFGSGTQLSVL.

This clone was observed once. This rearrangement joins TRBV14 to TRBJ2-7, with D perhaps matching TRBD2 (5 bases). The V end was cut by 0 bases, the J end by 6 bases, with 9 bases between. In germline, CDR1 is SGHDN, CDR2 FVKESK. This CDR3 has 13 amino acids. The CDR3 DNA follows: TGTGCCAGCAGCCAAGATCTCGAGGGCGAGCAGTACTTC. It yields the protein CASSQDLEGEQYF.

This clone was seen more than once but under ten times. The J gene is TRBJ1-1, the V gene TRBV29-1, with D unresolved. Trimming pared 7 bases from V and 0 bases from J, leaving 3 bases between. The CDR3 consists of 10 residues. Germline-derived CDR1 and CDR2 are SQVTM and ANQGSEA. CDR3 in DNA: TGCAGCGCCATGAACACTGAAGCTTTCTTT. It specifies CSAMNTEAFF. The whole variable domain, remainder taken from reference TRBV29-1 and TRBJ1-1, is SAVISQKPSRDICQRGTSLTIQCQVDSQVTMMFWYRQQPGQSLTLIATANQGSEATYESGFVIDKFPISRPNLTFSTLTVSNMSPEDSSIYLCSAMNTEAFFGQGTRLTVV.

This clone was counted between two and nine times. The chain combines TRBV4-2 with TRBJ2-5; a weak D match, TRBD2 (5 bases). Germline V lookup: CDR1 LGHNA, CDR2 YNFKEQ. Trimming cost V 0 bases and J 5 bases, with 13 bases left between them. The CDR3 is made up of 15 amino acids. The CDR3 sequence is CASSQEVGRRETQYF. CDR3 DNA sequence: TGTGCCAGCAGCCAAGAGGTCGGTAGGAGGGAGACCCAGTACTTC.

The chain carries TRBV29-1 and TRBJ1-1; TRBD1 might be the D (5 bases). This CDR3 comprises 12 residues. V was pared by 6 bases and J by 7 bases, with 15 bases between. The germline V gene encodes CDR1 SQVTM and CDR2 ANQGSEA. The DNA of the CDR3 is TGCAGCGTGGCGGGGGGTGGAGTTGAAGCTTTCTTT. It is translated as CSVAGGGVEAFF.

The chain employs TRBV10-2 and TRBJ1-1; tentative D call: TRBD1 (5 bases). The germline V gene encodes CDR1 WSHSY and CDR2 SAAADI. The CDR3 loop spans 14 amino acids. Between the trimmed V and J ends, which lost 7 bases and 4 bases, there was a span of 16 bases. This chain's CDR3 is CASKAQGSGTEAFF. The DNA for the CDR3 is TGCGCCAGCAAGGCGCAGGGATCAGGCACTGAAGCTTTCTTT.

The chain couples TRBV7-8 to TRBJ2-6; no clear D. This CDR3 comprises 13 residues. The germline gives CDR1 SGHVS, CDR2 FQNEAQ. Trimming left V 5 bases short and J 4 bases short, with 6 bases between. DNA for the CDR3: TGTGCCAGCAGCCAAACAGGGGCCAACGTCCTGACTTTC. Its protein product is CASSQTGANVLTF.

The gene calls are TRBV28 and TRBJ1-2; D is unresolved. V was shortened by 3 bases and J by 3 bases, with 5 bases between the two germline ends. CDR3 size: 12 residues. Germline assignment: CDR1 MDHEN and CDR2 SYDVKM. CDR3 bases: TGTGCCAGCAGTTTTCTTCACTATGGCTACACCTTC. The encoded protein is CASSFLHYGYTF.

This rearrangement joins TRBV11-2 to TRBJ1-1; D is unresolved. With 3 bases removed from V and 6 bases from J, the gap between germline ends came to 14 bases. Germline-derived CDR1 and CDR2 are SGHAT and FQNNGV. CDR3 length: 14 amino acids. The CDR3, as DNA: TGTGCCAGCAGCTTTTCATATTTAGCACCTGAAGCTTTCTTT. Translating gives CASSFSYLAPEAFF. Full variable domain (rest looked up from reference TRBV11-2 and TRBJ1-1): EAGVAQSPRYKIIEKRQSVAFWCNPISGHATLYWYQQILGQGPKLLIQFQNNGVVDDSQLPKDRFSAERLKGVDSTLKIQPAKLEDSAVYLCASSFSYLAPEAFFGQGTRLTVV.

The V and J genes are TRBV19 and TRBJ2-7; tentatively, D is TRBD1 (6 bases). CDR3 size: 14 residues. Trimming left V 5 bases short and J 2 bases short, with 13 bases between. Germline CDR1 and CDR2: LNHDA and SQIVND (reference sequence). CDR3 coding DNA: TGTGCCAGTAGTCCGATGGACAGTCCCTACGAGCAGTACGTC. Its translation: CASSPMDSPYEQYV.

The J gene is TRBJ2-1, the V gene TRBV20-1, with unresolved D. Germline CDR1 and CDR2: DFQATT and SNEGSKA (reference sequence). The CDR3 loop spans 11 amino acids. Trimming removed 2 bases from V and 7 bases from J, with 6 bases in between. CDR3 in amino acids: CSARLLNEQFF. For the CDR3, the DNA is TGCAGTGCTAGACTTCTGAATGAGCAGTTCTTC.

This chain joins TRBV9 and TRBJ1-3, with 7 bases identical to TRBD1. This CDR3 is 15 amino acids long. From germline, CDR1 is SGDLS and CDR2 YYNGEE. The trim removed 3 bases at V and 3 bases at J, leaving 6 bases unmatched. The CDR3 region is CASSATGTVGNTIYF. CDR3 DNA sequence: TGTGCCAGCAGCGCTACCGGGACAGTTGGAAACACCATATATTTT.

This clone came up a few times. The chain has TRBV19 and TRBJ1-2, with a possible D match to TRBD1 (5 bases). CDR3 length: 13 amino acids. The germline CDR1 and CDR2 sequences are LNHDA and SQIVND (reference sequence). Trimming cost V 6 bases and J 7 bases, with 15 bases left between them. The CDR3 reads CASSENRDSGYTF. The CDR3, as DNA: TGTGCCAGTAGCGAAAATCGCGACAGTGGCTACACCTTC. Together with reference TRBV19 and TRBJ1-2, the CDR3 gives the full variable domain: DGGITQSPKYLFRKEGQNVTLSCEQNLNHDAMYWYRQDPGQGLRLIYYSQIVNDFQKGDIAEGYSVSREKKESFPLTVTSAQKNPTAFYLCASSENRDSGYTFGSGTRLTVV.

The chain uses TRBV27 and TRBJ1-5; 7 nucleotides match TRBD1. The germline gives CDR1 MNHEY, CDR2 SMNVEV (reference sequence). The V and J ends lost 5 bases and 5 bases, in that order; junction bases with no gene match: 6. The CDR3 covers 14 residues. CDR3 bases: TGTGCCAGCAGTCCCGGCAGGGGGGATCAGCCCCAGCATTTT. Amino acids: CASSPGRGDQPQHF.

The CDR3 reads CASSDMETQYF. CDR3 nucleotides: TGTGCCAGCAGCGACATGGAGACCCAGTACTTC. V is TRBV12-3 or TRBV12-4 and J is TRBJ2-5; no reliable D call. The V end was cut by 6 bases, the J end by 5 bases, with 7 bases between. The CDR3 runs 11 residues.

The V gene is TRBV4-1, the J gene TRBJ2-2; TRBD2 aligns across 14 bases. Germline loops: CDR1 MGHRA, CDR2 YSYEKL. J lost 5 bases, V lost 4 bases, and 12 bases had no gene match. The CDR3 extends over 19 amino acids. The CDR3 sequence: CASSLFGTSGSRRTGELFF. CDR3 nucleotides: TGCGCCAGCAGCCTGTTCGGGACTAGCGGGAGCCGGCGAACCGGGGAGCTGTTTTTT.

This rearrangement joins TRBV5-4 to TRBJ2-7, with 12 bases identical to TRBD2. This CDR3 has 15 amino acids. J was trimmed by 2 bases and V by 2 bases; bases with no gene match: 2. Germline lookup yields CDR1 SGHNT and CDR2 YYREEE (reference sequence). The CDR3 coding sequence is TGTGCCAGCAGCTTTACTAGCGGGGGGACCTACGAGCAGTACTTC. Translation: CASSFTSGGTYEQYF.

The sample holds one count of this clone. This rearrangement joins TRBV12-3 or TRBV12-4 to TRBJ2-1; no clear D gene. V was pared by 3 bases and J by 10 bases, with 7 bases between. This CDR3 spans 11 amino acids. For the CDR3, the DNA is TGTGCCAGCAGTTTGCTAGACGAGCAGTTCTTC. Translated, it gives CASSLLDEQFF.

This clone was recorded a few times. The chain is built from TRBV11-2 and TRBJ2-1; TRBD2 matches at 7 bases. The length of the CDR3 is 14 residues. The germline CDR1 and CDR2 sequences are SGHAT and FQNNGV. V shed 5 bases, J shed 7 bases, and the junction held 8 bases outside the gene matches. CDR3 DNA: TGTGCCAGCAGCCCCACGGGGGGAGCAAATGAGCAGTTCTTC. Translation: CASSPTGGANEQFF.

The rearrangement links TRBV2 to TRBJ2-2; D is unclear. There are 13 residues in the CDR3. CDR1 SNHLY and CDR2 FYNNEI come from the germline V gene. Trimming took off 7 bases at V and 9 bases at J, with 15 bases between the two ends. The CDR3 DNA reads TGTGCCAGCAACTCTCCTAGGTCTAGGGAGCTGTTTTTT. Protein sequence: CASNSPRSRELFF.

CDR3 protein: CASSATGTGRNGELFF. The CDR3 DNA sequence: TGCGCCAGCAGCGCGACCGGGACAGGGAGGAACGGGGAGCTGTTTTTT. The gene calls are TRBV5-1 and TRBJ2-2; 9 positions match TRBD1. The trim removed 4 bases at V and 7 bases at J, leaving 11 bases unmatched. The CDR3 covers 16 residues. Germline loops: CDR1 SGHRS, CDR2 YFSETQ. Full variable domain (missing parts from reference TRBV5-1 and TRBJ2-2): KAGVTQTPRYLIKTRGQQVTLSCSPISGHRSVSWYQQTPGQGLQFLFEYFSETQRNKGNFPGRFSGRQFSNSRSEMNVSTLELGDSALYLCASSATGTGRNGELFFGEGSRLTVL.